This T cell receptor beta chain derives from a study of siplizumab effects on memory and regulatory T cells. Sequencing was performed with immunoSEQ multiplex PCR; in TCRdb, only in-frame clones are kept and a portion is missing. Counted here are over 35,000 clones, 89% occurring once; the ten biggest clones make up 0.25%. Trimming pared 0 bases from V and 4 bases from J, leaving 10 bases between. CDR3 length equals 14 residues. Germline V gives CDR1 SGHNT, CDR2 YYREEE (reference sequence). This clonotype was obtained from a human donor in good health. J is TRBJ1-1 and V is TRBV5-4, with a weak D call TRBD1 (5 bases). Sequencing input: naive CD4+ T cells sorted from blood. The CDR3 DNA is TGTGCCAGCAGCTTGGGGCAGGGAGGCACTGAAGCTTTCTTT. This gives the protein CASSLGQGGTEAFF.